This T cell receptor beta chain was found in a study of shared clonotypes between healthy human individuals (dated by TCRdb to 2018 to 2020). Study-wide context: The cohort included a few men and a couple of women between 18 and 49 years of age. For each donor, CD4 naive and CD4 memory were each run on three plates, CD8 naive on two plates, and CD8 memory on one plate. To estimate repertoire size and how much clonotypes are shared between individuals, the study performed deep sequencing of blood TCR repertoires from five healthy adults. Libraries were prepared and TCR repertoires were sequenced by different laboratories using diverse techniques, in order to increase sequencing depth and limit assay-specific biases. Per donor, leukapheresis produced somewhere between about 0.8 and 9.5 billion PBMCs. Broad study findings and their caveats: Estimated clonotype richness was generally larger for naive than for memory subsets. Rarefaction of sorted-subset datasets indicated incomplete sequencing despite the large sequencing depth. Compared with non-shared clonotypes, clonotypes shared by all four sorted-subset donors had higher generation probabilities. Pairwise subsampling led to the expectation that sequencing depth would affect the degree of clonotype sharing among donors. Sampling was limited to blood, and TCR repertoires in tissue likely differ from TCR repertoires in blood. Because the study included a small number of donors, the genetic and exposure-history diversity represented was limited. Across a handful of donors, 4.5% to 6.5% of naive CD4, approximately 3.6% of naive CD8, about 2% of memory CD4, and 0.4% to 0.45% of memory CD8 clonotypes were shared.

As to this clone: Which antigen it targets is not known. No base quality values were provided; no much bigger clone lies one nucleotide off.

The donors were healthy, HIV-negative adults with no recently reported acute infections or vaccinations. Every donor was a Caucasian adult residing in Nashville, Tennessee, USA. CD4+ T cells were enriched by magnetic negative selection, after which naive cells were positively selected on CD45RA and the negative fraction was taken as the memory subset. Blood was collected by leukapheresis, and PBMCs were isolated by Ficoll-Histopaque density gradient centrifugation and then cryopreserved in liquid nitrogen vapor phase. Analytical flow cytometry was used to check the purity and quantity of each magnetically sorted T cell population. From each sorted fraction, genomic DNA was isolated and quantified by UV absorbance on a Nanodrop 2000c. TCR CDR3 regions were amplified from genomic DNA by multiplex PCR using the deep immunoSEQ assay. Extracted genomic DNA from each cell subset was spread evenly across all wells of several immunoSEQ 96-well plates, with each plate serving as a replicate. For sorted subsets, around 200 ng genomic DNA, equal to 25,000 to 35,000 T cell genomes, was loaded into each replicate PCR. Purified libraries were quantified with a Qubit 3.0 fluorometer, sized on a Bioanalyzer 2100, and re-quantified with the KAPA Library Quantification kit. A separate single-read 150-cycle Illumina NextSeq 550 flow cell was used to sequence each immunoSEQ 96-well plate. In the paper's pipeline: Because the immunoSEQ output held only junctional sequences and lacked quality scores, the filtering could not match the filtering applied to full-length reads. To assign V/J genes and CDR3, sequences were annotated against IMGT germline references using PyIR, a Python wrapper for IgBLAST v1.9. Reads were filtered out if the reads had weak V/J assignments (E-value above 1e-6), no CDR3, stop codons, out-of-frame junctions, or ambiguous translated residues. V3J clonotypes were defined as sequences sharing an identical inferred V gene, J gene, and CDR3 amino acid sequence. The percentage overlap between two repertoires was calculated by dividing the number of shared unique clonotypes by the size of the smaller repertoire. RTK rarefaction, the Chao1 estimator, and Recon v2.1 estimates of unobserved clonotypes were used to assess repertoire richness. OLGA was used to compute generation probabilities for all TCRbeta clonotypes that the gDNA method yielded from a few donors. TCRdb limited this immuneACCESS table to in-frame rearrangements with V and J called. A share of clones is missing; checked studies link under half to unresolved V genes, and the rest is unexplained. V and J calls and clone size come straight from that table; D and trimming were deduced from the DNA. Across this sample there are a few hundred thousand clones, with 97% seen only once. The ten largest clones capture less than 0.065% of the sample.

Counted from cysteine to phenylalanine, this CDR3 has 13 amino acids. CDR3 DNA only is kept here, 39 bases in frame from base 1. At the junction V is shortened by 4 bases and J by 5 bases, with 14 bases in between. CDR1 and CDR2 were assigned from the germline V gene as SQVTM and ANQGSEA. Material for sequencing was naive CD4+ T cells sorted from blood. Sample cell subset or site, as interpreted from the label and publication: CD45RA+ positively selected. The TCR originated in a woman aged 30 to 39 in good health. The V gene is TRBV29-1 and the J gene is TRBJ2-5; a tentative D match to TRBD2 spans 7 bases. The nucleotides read TGCAGCGTTGTGTTAAAGGGGGGGGAGACCCAGTACTTC. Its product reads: CSVVLKGGETQYF. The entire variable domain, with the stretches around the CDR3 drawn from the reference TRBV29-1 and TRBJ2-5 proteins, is SAVISQKPSRDICQRGTSLTIQCQVDSQVTMMFWYRQQPGQSLTLIATANQGSEATYESGFVIDKFPISRPNLTFSTLTVSNMSPEDSSIYLCSVVLKGGETQYFGPGTRLLVL.